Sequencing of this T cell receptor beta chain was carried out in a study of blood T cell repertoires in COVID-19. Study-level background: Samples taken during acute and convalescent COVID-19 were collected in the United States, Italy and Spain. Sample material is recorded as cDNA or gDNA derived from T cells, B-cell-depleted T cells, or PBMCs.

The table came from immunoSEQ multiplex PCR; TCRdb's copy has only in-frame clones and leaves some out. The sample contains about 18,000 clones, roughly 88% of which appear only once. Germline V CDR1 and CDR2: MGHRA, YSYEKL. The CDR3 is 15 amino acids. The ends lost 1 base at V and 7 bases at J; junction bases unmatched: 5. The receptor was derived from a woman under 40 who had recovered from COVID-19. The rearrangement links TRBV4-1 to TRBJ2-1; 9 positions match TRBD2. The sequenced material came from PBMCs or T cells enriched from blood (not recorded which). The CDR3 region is CASSQVLAGRNEQFF. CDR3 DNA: TGCGCCAGCAGCCAAGTACTAGCGGGTAGAAATGAGCAGTTCTTC.